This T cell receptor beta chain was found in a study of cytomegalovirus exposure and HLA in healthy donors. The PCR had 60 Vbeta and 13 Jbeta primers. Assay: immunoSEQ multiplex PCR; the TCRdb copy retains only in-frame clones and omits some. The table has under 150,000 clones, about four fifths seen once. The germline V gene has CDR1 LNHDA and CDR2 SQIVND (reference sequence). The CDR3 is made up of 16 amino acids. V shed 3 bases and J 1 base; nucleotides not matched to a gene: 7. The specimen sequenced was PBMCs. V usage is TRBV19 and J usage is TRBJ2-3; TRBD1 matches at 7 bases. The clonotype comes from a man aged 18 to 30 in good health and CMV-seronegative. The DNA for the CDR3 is TGTGCCAGTAGTATTCGGGTGGGGACAGGCACAGATACGCAGTATTTT. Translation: CASSIRVGTGTDTQYF.